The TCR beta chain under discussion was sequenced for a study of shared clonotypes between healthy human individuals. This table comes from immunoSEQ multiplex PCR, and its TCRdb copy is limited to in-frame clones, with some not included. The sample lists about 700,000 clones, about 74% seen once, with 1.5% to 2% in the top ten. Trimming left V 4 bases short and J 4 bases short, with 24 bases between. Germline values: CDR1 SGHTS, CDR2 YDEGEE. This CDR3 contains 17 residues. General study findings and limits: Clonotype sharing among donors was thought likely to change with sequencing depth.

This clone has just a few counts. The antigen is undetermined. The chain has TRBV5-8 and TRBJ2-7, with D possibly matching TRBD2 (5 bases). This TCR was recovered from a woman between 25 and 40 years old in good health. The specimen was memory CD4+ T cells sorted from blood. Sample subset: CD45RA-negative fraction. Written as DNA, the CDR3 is TGTGCCAGCAGCCTCCGGGGAAGTTTTTCCAAACTTTACGAGCAGTACTTC. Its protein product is CASSLRGSFSKLYEQYF.